This is a list of T cell receptor beta chains from one sample in a study of cytomegalovirus exposure and HLA in healthy donors. Libraries were prepared by immunoSEQ multiplex PCR; TCRdb keeps only in-frame clonotypes and omits some of them. The sample lists about 98,000 clones; more than 75% were seen once. Material: PBMCs. Receptor source: a man younger than 30 in good health and CMV-seropositive. Each CDR3 is given without its conserved first and last residue. Fields, in order: CDR3 protein, J gene, V gene.

SARGWEQY | TRBJ2-7 | TRBV20-1
ASSKRDSGRVPKREQY | TRBJ2-7 | TRBV21-1
ASSQMEGYEKLF | TRBJ1-4 | TRBV18
ASRQGTDWNYGYT | TRBJ1-2 | TRBV19
ASNTGQGPYEQY | TRBJ2-7 | TRBV19
ASSQLFSGSSGEQY | TRBJ2-7 | TRBV4-2
ASSLAQGNQPQH | TRBJ1-5 | TRBV7-9
ASSWGLAADTGELF | TRBJ2-2 | TRBV11-3
ASSLASSGVQF | TRBJ2-1 | TRBV7-2
ASSLGGTSGGHSYNEQF | TRBJ2-1 | TRBV7-6
ASSPVQGVPHEQY | TRBJ2-7 | TRBV4-1
ATRDRPGEQY | TRBJ2-7 | TRBV19
ASSELGGYGYT | TRBJ1-2 | TRBV25-1
ASHPGGTITTEAF | TRBJ1-1 | TRBV19
ASGLGTHQETQY | TRBJ2-5 | TRBV9
ASSRDSYGYT | TRBJ1-2 | TRBV7-8
ASSAGQGASYNEQF | TRBJ2-1 | TRBV5-1
ASSLKGGNQPQH | TRBJ1-5 | TRBV7-9
ASSVAPGEAGYEQY | TRBJ2-7 | TRBV9
ASSHPEPLATAYNEQF | TRBJ2-1 | TRBV18
ASSQEYRGGSGNTIY | TRBJ1-3 | TRBV5-1
ASSPGLASSGELF | TRBJ2-2 | TRBV14
ASTAPGLSYEQY | TRBJ2-7 | TRBV28
ASSREREADYEQY | TRBJ2-7 | TRBV4-1
ASSLRLAGAGEQY | TRBJ2-7 | TRBV7-8
ASSFAGTEGTGELF | TRBJ2-2 | TRBV5-1
ASSPMVGSDDSETQY | TRBJ2-5 | TRBV18
AGTENTEAF | TRBJ1-1 | TRBV2
ASSVGLAGGRSYNEQF | TRBJ2-1 | TRBV9
ASNLREVTDTQY | TRBJ2-3 | TRBV6-6
ASSSSGASSYEQY | TRBJ2-7 | TRBV7-3
ASTPGGGTNTGELF | TRBJ2-2 | TRBV11-2
ASSHGRGATDTQY | TRBJ2-3 | TRBV5-4
ASIEQGAAVREQY | TRBJ2-7 | TRBV5-5
ASSLGGQFDQETQY | TRBJ2-5 | TRBV7-7
ASSLESTVLPQH | TRBJ1-5 | TRBV7-9
ASSVGREQY | TRBJ2-7 | TRBV9
ASSEATEAF | TRBJ1-1 | TRBV6-1
ASSMNGQNNQPQH | TRBJ1-5 | TRBV19
ATSRDSGTEAF | TRBJ1-1 | TRBV15
ASSVGDTGELF | TRBJ2-2 | TRBV9
ASSLVTGAYNEQF | TRBJ2-1 | TRBV7-7